This section outlines one T cell receptor (beta chain) sequence together with its context. Antigen unknown. TCRdb processed the 5' RACE reads again and assigns one entry to each CDR3 protein, with no DNA. Its table records about 170,000 distinct CDR3 sequences. The data were obtained in a study of T cells expressing NK-cell markers. General study points: NKG2C+ dominant clonotypes from a handful of donors made up roughly 1.0-8% of CD8+ T cells.

The CDR3 has 15 residues. Germline-derived CDR1 and CDR2 are SGHVS and FQNEAQ. The material sequenced was blood T cells: a sorted CD56 or NKG2C T cell subset, CD4+ or CD8+ T cells, or bulk PBMC T cells (not recorded which). The TCR comes from a man aged 18-75 years in good health. The rearrangement joins TRBV7-8 to TRBJ1-4. The CDR3 loop is CASSLVVQPNEKLFF.